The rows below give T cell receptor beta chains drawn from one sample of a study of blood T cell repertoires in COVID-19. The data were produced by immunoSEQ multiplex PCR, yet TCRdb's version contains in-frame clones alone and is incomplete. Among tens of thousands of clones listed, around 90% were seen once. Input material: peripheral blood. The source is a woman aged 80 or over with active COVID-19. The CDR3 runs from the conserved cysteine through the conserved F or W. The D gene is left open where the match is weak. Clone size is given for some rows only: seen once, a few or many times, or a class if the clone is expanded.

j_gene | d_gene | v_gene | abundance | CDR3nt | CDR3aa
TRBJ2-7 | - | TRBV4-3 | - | TGCGCCAGCAGCCAAGATGGGCCCTACGAGCAGTACTTC | CASSQDGPYEQYF
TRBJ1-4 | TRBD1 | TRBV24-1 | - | TGTGCCACCAAGACAGGGGGCCATGAAAAACTGTTTTTT | CATKTGGHEKLFF
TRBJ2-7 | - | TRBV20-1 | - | TGCAGTGCCGGTCCAACGTACGAGCAGTACTTC | CSAGPTYEQYF
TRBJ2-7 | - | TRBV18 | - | TGTGCCAGCTCACCGGTGACAATGACTAGACGGAAAACCTACGAGCAGTACTTC | CASSPVTMTRRKTYEQYF
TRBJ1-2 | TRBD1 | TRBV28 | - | TGTGCCAGCACCGACGCCAGGGGGAGCTATGGCTACACCTTC | CASTDARGSYGYTF
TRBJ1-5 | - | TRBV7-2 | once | TGTGCCAGCAGCTTAGCGGTGACACAGAATCAGCCCCAGCATTTT | CASSLAVTQNQPQHF
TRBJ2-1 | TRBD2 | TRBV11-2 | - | TGTGCCAGCAGCCGCAGACTAGCGGGAGCATTCAATGAGCAGTTCTTC | CASSRRLAGAFNEQFF
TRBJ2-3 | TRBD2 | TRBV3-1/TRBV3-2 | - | TGTGCCAGCAGCCTAGCGGGAGGTCCAGATACGCAGTATTTT | CASSLAGGPDTQYF
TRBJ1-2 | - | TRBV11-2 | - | TGTGCCAGCAGCCCCCGGGGGGGCGGCTTCTATGGCTACACCTTC | CASSPRGGGFYGYTF
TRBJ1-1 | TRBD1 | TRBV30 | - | TGTGCCTGGAGTGTTGGACAGGGGAGGACTGAAGCTTTCTTT | CAWSVGQGRTEAFF
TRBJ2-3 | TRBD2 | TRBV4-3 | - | TGCGCCAGCAGCCAAGCTGGAGCGGGAAGATCTAGCACAGATACGCAGTATTTT | CASSQAGAGRSSTDTQYF
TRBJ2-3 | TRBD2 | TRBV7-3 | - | TGTGCCAGCAGCTTACTAGCGGGACTAGATACGCAGTATTTT | CASSLLAGLDTQYF
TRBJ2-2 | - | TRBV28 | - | TGTGCCAGCGGGGGACTGACCACCGGGGAGCTGTTTTTT | CASGGLTTGELFF
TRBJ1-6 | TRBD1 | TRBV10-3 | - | TGTGCCATCAGTCGGGACAGGGATTCACCCCTCCACTTT | CAISRDRDSPLHF
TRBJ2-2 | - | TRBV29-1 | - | TGCAGCGTTGACCCCTTGAACACCGGGGAGCTGTTTTTT | CSVDPLNTGELFF
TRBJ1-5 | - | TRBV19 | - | TGTGCCAGTAGTACACAGGAAGATCAGCCCCAGCATTTT | CASSTQEDQPQHF
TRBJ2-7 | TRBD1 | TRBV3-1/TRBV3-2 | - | TGTGCCAGCAGCCACACAGGGGGAGGTAGAAACGAGCAGTACTTC | CASSHTGGGRNEQYF
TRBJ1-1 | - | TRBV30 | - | TGTGCCTGGAGTGCTCACGGAGACACTGAAGCTTTCTTT | CAWSAHGDTEAFF
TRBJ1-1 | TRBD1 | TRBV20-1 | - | TGCAGTGCTAGTACAGGGGGGAGCATGGACACTGAAGCTTTCTTT | CSASTGGSMDTEAFF
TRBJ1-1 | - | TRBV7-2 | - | TGTGCCAGCAGCCATAGGGGAGGATACACTGAAGCTTTCTTT | CASSHRGGYTEAFF
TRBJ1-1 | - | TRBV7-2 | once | TGTGCCAGCAGTAGGACAAAGAACACTGAAGCTTTCTTT | CASSRTKNTEAFF
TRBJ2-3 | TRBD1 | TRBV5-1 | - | TGCGCCAGCAGCTTGGTGGACAGGGGAACAGATACGCAGTATTTT | CASSLVDRGTDTQYF
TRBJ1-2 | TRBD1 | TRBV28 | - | TGTGCCAGCAGTCCCCCCGGGACAGTTAGAAGCTATGGCTACACCTTC | CASSPPGTVRSYGYTF
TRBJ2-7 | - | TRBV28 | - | TGTGCCAGCGGTGGGGCGAGCTCCTACGAGCAGTACTTC | CASGGASSYEQYF
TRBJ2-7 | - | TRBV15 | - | TGTGCCACCAGCAGAGAGACTCCTACCTACGAGCAGTACTTC | CATSRETPTYEQYF
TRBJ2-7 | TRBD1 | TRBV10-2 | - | TGCGCCAGCAGCGGGACAGCGCGCGAGCAGTACTTC | CASSGTAREQYF
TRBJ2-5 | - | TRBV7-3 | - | TGTGCCAGCAGCTTAACCCCTAACTCGGTGGAGACCCAGTACTTC | CASSLTPNSVETQYF
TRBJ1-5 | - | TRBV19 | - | TGTGCCAGTAGTCCCGATAGCTGGGTTGACAATCAGCCCCAGCATTTT | CASSPDSWVDNQPQHF
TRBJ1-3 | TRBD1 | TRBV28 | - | TGTGCCAGCAGTCCTTGGACAGGGTACTCTGGAAACACCATATATTTT | CASSPWTGYSGNTIYF
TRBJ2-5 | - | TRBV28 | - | TGTGCCAGCAGGTCAGGACAAGAGACCCAGTACTTC | CASRSGQETQYF
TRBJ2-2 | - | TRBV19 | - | TGTGCCAGTAGTAAAAGGGGCCCTCAGAGGTCCGGGGAGCTGTTTTTT | CASSKRGPQRSGELFF
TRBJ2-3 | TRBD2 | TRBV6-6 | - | TGTGCCATCAAACCGGGACTAGCGACAGATACGCAGTATTTT | CAIKPGLATDTQYF
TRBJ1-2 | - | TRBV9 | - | TGTGCCAGCAGCGCAGACAGGAACTATGGCTACACCTTC | CASSADRNYGYTF
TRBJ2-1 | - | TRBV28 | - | TGTGCCAGCAGTCCGGGAGCGGGCAATGAGCAGTTCTTC | CASSPGAGNEQFF
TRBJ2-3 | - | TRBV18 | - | TGTGCCAGCTCCCCTTCGGCGGGGAGTGAAGATACGCAGTATTTT | CASSPSAGSEDTQYF
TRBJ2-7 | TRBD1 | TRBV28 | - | TGTGCCAGCAGTCCGTTCGGGACAGGGGACTACTCCTACGAGCAGTACTTC | CASSPFGTGDYSYEQYF
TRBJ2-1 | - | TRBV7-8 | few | TGTGCCAGCAGCACCTCCCTATACAATGAGCAGTTCTTC | CASSTSLYNEQFF
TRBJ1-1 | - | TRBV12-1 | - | TGTGCCAGCAGCTTCAGGGAGGAACCTTTCTTT | CASSFREEPFF
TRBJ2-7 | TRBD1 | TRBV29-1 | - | TGCAGCGTTGACTACAGGGGGCGCCTGTACTTC | CSVDYRGRLYF
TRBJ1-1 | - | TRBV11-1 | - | TGTGCCAGCAGCTTAGGTGCCCTCGGGAACACTGAAGCTTTCTTT | CASSLGALGNTEAFF
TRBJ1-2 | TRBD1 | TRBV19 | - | TGTGCCAGTACCACGACAGGGGTAAACTATGGCTACACCTTC | CASTTTGVNYGYTF
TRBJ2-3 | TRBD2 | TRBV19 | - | TGTGCCAGTAGTACCGGGGGGGGAACAGATACGCAGTATTTT | CASSTGGGTDTQYF
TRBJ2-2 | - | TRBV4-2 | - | TGTGCCAGCAGCCAAGGAGGAGGAGGGGGCGGGACCGGGGAGCTGTTTTTT | CASSQGGGGGGTGELFF
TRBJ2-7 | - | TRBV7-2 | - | TGTGCCAGCAGCTTAGCAGCGGGCAGGAACTCTGAGCAGTACTTC | CASSLAAGRNSEQYF
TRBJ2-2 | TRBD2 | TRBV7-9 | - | TGTGCCAGCAGATCGGGACTAGCGGGAGTGGGAACCGGGGAGCTGTTTTTT | CASRSGLAGVGTGELFF
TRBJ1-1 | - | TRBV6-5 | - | TGTGCCAGCAGCGGCGTCAATTCGGGCACTGAAGCTTTCTTT | CASSGVNSGTEAFF
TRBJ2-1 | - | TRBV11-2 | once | TGTGCCAGCAGCCCGCGGGGCAGAGGGGTCCTCCTCTACAATGAGCAGTTCTTC | CASSPRGRGVLLYNEQFF
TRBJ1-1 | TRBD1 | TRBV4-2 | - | TGTGCCAGCAGCCGGGACAGATGGGCCACTGAAGCTTTCTTT | CASSRDRWATEAFF
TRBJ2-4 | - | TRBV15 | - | TGTGCCACCAGTTACCAAGCGGGTTTAGCCAAAAACATTCAGTACTTC | CATSYQAGLAKNIQYF
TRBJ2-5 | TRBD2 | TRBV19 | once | TGTGCCAGTAGTACGTTACGGACGCCCCTGGCGGGAGGGAAGGAGACCCAGTACTTC | CASSTLRTPLAGGKETQYF
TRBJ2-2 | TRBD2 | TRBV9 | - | TGTGCCAGCAGCGAACTAGCGGGAGAAACCGGGGAGCTGTTTTTT | CASSELAGETGELFF
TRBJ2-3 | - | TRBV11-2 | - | TGTGCCAGCAGCCCCCAGCGCTCTAGCACAGATACGCAGTATTTT | CASSPQRSSTDTQYF